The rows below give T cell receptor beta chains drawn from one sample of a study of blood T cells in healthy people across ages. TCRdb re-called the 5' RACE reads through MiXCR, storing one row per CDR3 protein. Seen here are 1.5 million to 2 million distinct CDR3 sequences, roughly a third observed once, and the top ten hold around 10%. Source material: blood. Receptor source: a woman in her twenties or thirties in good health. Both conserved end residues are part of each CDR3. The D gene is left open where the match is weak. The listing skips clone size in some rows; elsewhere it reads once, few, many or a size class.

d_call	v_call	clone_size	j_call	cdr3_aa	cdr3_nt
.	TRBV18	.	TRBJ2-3	CASSPKGPDTQYF	TGTGCCAGCTCACCAAAGGGCCCAGATACGCAGTATTTT
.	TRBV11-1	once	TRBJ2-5	CASNLDTVTPYF	TGTGCCAGCAACTTAGACACGGTCACCCCGTACTTC
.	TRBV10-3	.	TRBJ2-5	CAISDDRLRETQYF	TGTGCCATCAGTGACGACAGGTTGCGGGAGACCCAGTACTTC
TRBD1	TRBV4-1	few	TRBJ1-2	CASSQTTGGFYGYTF	TGCGCCAGCAGCCAAACGACAGGGGGCTTTTATGGCTACACCTTC
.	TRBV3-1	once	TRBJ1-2	CASSPKRTAYGYTF	TGTGCCAGCAGCCCTAAAAGGACGGCATATGGCTACACCTTC
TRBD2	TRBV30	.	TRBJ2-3	CAWSPLFAGDTDTQYF	TGTGCCTGGTCTCCCCTTTTCGCGGGAGACACAGATACGCAGTATTTT
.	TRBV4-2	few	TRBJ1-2	CASSHPTDRFYGYTF	TGTGCCAGCAGCCACCCCACCGACAGGTTCTATGGCTACACCTTC
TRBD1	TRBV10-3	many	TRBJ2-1	CAISAGTDPYNEQFF	TGTGCCATCAGTGCCGGGACAGATCCCTACAATGAGCAGTTCTTC
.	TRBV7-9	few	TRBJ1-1	CASSSTWGIGNTEAFF	TGTGCCAGCAGCTCGACTTGGGGGATTGGGAACACTGAAGCTTTCTTT
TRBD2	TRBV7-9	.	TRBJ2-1	CASSRKTQGLAGAQDHEQFF	TGTGCCAGCAGTCGAAAAACCCAGGGACTAGCGGGAGCTCAAGACCATGAGCAGTTCTTC
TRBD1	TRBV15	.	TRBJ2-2	CATSIGTGGNTGELFF	TGTGCCACCAGCATTGGGACAGGGGGGAACACCGGGGAGCTGTTTTTT
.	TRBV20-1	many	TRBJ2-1	CSASGEQFF	TGCAGTGCTAGCGGGGAGCAGTTCTTC
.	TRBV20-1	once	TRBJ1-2	CSARDSSFGDDGGCTF	TGCAGTGCTAGAGATAGTTCCTTCGGGGACGACGGAGGCTGCACCTTC
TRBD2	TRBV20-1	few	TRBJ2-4	CSAGRLAVQYF	TGCAGTGCTGGTAGACTAGCAGTTCAGTACTTC
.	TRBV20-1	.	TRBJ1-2	CSARVHGAPGLGYTF	TGCAGTGCTAGAGTTCACGGGGCTCCCGGGTTGGGCTACACCTTC
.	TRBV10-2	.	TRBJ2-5	CASSDSRGGTQYF	TGCGCCAGCAGTGACTCTAGAGGCGGGACCCAGTACTTC
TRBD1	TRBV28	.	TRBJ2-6	CASSDQTGGTGANVLTF	TGTGCCAGCAGTGACCAGACAGGGGGGACTGGGGCCAACGTCCTGACTTTC
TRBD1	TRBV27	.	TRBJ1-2	CASSSGGAGGTNGYTF	TGTGCCAGCAGTTCAGGCGGGGCAGGGGGTACAAATGGCTACACCTTC
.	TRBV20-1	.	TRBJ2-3	CSARGLPSADTQYF	TGCAGTGCCCGAGGACTCCCTAGCGCAGATACGCAGTATTTT
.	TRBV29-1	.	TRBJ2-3	CSVIVPDTQYF	TGCAGCGTTATCGTCCCAGATACGCAGTATTTT
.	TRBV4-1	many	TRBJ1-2	CASSPLPKDGYTF	TGCGCCAGCAGCCCACTACCCAAAGATGGCTACACCTTC
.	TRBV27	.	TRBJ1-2	CASSLFPIPYGYTF	TGTGCCAGCAGTTTATTCCCCATACCATATGGCTACACCTTC
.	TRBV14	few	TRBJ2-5	CASSQWDAPQETQYF	TGTGCCAGCAGCCAATGGGACGCACCTCAAGAGACCCAGTACTTC
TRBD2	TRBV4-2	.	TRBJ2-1	CASSQSTAGGPNEQFF	TGTGCCAGCAGCCAATCAACAGCGGGGGGGCCGAATGAGCAGTTCTTC
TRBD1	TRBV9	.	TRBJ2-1	CASGDSYNEQFF	TGTGCCAGCGGGGACAGTTACAATGAGCAGTTCTTC
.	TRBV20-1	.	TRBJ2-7	CSAQDFTFSYEQYF	TGCAGTGCACAAGACTTCACTTTCTCCTACGAGCAGTACTTC
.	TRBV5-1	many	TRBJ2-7	CASSFGISYEQYF	TGCGCCAGCAGCTTCGGAATAAGTTACGAGCAGTACTTC
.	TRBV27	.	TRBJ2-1	CASSSTGLAGDEQFF	TGTGCCAGCAGTTCTACAGGGCTCGCCGGGGACGAGCAGTTCTTC
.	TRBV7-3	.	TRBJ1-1	CASSDGEDTEAFF	TGTGCCAGCAGCGACGGGGAGGACACTGAAGCTTTCTTT
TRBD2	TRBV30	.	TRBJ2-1	CARGTRGNEQFF	TGTGCCAGGGGGACTAGGGGGAATGAGCAGTTCTTC
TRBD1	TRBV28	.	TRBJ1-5	CASSSGQGNNQPQHF	TGTGCCAGCAGTTCGGGACAGGGAAACAATCAGCCCCAGCATTTT
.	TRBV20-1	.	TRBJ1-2	CSARERVGGAGNYGYTF	TGCAGTGCTAGAGAGAGGGTGGGGGGCGCAGGGAACTATGGCTACACCTTC
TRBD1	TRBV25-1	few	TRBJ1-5	CASSWGGQGDNQPQHF	TGTGCCAGCTCTTGGGGAGGACAGGGTGATAATCAGCCCCAGCATTTT
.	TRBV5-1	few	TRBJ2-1	CASSLYGWVAIQLGEQFF	TGCGCCAGCAGCTTGTACGGTTGGGTGGCGATCCAGCTGGGTGAGCAGTTCTTC
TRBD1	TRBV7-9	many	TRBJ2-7	CASSRDRDEQYF	TGTGCCAGCAGCCGGGACAGGGATGAGCAGTACTTC
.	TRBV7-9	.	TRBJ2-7	CASNSTRSYEQYF	TGTGCCAGCAACTCGACTAGATCCTACGAGCAGTACTTC
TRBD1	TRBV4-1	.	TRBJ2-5	CASSESYRDRQETQYF	TGCGCCAGCAGCGAATCGTACCGGGACAGACAAGAGACCCAGTACTTC
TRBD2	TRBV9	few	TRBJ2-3	CASSVALAGGPHRTDTQYF	TGTGCCAGCAGCGTAGCTCTAGCGGGGGGGCCCCATCGCACAGATACGCAGTATTTT
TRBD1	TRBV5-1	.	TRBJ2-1	CASSLSRGSNEQFF	TGCGCCAGCAGCTTGTCCAGGGGGTCCAATGAGCAGTTCTTC
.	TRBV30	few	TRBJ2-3	CAWRRRAMGSTDTQYF	TGTGCCTGGAGACGGAGGGCCATGGGGAGCACAGATACGCAGTATTTT
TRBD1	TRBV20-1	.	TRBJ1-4	CSAPSVGQGSNEKLFF	TGCAGTGCTCCTAGTGTAGGACAGGGGTCGAATGAAAAACTGTTTTTT
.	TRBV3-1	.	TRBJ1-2	CASSQEGHYGYTF	TGTGCCAGCAGCCAAGAAGGGCACTATGGCTACACCTTC
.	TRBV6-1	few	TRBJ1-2	CASSVGPTANYGYTF	TGTGCCAGCAGTGTGGGACCGACTGCTAACTATGGCTACACCTTC
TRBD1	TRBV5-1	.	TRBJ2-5	CASSSDRRQETQYF	TGCGCCAGCAGCTCGGACAGGAGACAAGAGACCCAGTACTTC
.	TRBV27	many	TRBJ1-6	CASRTGGWNSPLHF	TGTGCCAGCAGGACAGGAGGATGGAATTCACCCCTCCACTTT
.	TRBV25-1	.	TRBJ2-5	CASSEGVRPETQYF	TGTGCCAGCAGTGAAGGGGTCCGCCCAGAGACCCAGTACTTC
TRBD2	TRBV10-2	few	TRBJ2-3	CASLVAGGNTDTQYF	TGCGCCAGCTTGGTAGCGGGGGGGAACACAGATACGCAGTATTTT
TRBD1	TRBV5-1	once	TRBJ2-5	CASSQGARGGQETQYF	TGCGCCAGCAGCCAGGGGGCGAGAGGGGGGCAAGAGACCCAGTACTTC
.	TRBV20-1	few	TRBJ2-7	CSARDTRGVYEQYF	TGCAGTGCTAGAGATACGAGGGGGGTATACGAGCAGTACTTC
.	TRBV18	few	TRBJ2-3	CASSPSEPPDHSTDTQYF	TGTGCCAGCTCACCAAGCGAGCCTCCCGATCATAGCACAGATACGCAGTATTTT
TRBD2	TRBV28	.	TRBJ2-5	CASGSGLAGSGAQYF	TGTGCCAGCGGCTCGGGACTAGCGGGGTCCGGGGCCCAGTACTTC
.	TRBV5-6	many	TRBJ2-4	CASSLDLGEQYF	TGTGCCAGCAGCTTGGACTTAGGGGAGCAGTACTTC
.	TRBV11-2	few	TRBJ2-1	CASSRGAEAEQFF	TGTGCCAGCAGCCGTGGGGCGGAGGCTGAGCAGTTCTTC
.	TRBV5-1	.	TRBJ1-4	CASSSTAGFGNEKLFF	TGCGCCAGCAGCTCAACGGCGGGGTTTGGTAATGAAAAACTGTTTTTT